This T cell receptor beta chain was captured by sequencing in a study of blood T cells in healthy people across ages. In its sample, this clonotype was seen a few times. This CDR3 contains 14 residues. V was shortened by 3 bases and J by 3 bases, with 12 bases between the two germline ends. Germline V gene lookup returns CDR1 SGHTA and CDR2 FQGNSA. Primed by a sample-barcoded 5' primer and a J-beta primer mix, a second PCR proceeded for 7 to 11 cycles. TCRdb called the 5' RACE reads again in MiXCR, with one record for every CDR3 protein. Found here are 910,000 or so distinct CDR3 sequences, 51% of them singletons; the top ten hold about a fifth.

V and J are TRBV7-2 and TRBJ2-7; TRBD2 is a possible D gene (8 bases). The origin of this receptor is an older woman in good health. Sequencing was performed on blood. CDR3 amino acids: CASSFGRDSYEQYF. The CDR3 bases are TGTGCCAGCAGCTTCGGGAGGGACAGCTACGAGCAGTACTTC.